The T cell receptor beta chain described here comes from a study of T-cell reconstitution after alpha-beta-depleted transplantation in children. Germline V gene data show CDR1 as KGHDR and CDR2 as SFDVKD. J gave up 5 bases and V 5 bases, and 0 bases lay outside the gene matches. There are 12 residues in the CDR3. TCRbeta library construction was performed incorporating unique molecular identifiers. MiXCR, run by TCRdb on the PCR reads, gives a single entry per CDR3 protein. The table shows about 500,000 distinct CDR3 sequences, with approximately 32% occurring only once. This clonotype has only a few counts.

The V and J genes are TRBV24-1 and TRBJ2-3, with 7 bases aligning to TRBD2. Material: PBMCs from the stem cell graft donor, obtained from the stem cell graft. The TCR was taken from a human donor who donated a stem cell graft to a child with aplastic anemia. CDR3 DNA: TGTGCCACCAGTGCTAGCGGAGATACGCAGTATTTT. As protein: CATSASGDTQYF.